Below are 20 T cell receptor beta chains sequenced from a single sample in a study of blood T cell repertoires in COVID-19. Assay used: immunoSEQ multiplex PCR; TCRdb lists only in-frame clones, some missing. The sample consists of around 200,000 clones, approximately 85% of them appearing once. The sequencing sample was made of PBMCs or T cells enriched from blood (not recorded which). The receptors here all came from a man aged 35 to 55 with acute COVID-19.

The V and J genes are TRBV2 and TRBJ1-2, with TRBD1 matching 10 bases. CDR3 length: 16 amino acids. Per the germline V gene, CDR1 is SNHLY and CDR2 is FYNNEI. J was trimmed by 6 bases and V by 8 bases; bases with no gene match: 15. The CDR3 bases are TGTGCCAGCGGTTTCCGGGACAGGGGATTTAAAGATGGCTACACCTTC. This sequence encodes CASGFRDRGFKDGYTF.

CDR3 region: CASSRGEQPQHF. CDR3 coding DNA: TGTGCCAGCAGCAGAGGGGAGCAGCCCCAGCATTTT. V usage is TRBV7-8 and J usage is TRBJ1-5, with D possibly matching TRBD1 (5 bases). Germline lookup yields CDR1 SGHVS and CDR2 FQNEAQ. CDR3 size: 12 residues. V lost 5 bases, J lost 7 bases, and 9 bases lay in between.

This chain links TRBV29-1 with TRBJ2-7; the D gene is possibly TRBD2 (5 bases). The CDR3 runs to 14 residues. Germline assignment: CDR1 SQVTM and CDR2 ANQGSEA. V was clipped by 0 bases and J by 5 bases, with 14 bases between them. The CDR3 region has the DNA TGCAGCGTTGAAGATACCTCGGGGTCCCACGAGCAGTACTTC. It specifies CSVEDTSGSHEQYF.

This sequence joins TRBV10-3 and TRBJ1-1; TRBD1 agrees at 7 bases. CDR1 is ENHRY, CDR2 SYGVKD, per germline. The CDR3 sequence is 15 residues long. After removal of 6 bases from V and 1 base from J, the junction contained 8 bases not matched to a gene. The CDR3 region has the DNA TGTGCCATCAGGAACACAGGGGTTCCGAACACTGAAGCTTTCTTT. Encoded protein: CAIRNTGVPNTEAFF.

The CDR3 reads CASSPARGDQPQHF. CDR3 DNA sequence: TGTGCCAGCTCACCGGCCAGGGGGGATCAGCCCCAGCATTTT. This chain links TRBV18 with TRBJ1-5, with 7 bases that match TRBD1. The trim removed 3 bases at V and 5 bases at J, leaving 4 bases unmatched. CDR1 KGHSH and CDR2 LQKENI come from the germline V gene. The CDR3 has 14 amino acids.

This clone was detected only a few times. The V gene is TRBV5-1, the J gene TRBJ2-7, with D possibly being TRBD1 (5 bases). This CDR3 contains 15 residues. V lost 0 bases, J lost 3 bases, and 13 bases lay in between. The V gene's germline CDR1 is SGHRS and CDR2 YFSETQ. The CDR3 sequence: CASSLAELGLYEQYF. CDR3 nucleotide sequence: TGCGCCAGCAGCTTGGCCGAGTTGGGGCTCTACGAGCAGTACTTC. The whole variable domain, remainder taken from reference TRBV5-1 and TRBJ2-7, is KAGVTQTPRYLIKTRGQQVTLSCSPISGHRSVSWYQQTPGQGLQFLFEYFSETQRNKGNFPGRFSGRQFSNSRSEMNVSTLELGDSALYLCASSLAELGLYEQYFGPGTRLTVT.

The rearrangement links TRBV11-1 to TRBJ2-7; TRBD2 aligns across 10 bases. The CDR3 runs to 16 residues. Unmatched junction bases numbered 5, after V lost 0 bases and J lost 3 bases. Germline V CDR1 and CDR2: SGHAT, FQDESV (reference sequence). The CDR3 here is CASSLALAGVGYEQYF. The CDR3 DNA sequence: TGTGCCAGCAGCTTAGCCCTAGCGGGAGTGGGCTACGAGCAGTACTTC.

Notes on this clone: At one end the junction does not follow the germline gene, possibly because of a read error. This sequence joins TRBV7-7 and TRBJ2-3; 7 positions agree with TRBD2. This CDR3 spans 16 amino acids. From germline, CDR1 is SSHAT and CDR2 FNYEAQ (reference sequence). The CDR3 sequence is CASSASGLAGTDTQYF. CDR3 sequence (DNA): TGTGCTAGCAGCGCCTCGGGGCTAGCGGGCACAGATACGCAGTATTTT.

The chain is built from TRBV30 and TRBJ1-6, with D perhaps TRBD1 (5 bases). This CDR3 spans 15 amino acids. V dropped 3 bases and J dropped 9 bases, with 18 bases sitting between them. Germline CDR1 GTSNPN, CDR2 SVGIG (reference sequence). CDR3 in DNA: TGTGCCTGGAGAAGGTCGGGGGAAGGAGGTTCACCCCTCCACTTT. Residues: CAWRRSGEGGSPLHF.

The J gene is TRBJ2-7, the V gene TRBV10-1; D is possibly TRBD2 (5 bases). This CDR3 is 13 amino acids long. Germline values: CDR1 WNHNN, CDR2 SYGVQD (reference sequence). The ends were cut back, 0 bases at V and 6 bases at J, with 9 bases in the middle. As DNA, the CDR3 is TGCGCCAGCAGTGAGTCTGGACGGGGCGAGCAGTACTTC. Protein: CASSESGRGEQYF.

This chain's CDR3 is CASSLGGLNTEAFF. The CDR3 nucleotides are TGTGCCAGCAGCTTAGGAGGGCTGAACACTGAAGCTTTCTTT. The chain links TRBV7-9 to TRBJ1-1; D is ambiguous. CDR3 length: 14 amino acids. CDR1 and CDR2 from the germline V gene are SEHNR and FQNEAQ (reference sequence). V was clipped by 1 base and J by 0 bases, with 6 bases between them.

The V and J genes are TRBV25-1 and TRBJ2-5; D possibly corresponds to TRBD2 (6 bases). Trimming took off 5 bases at V and 3 bases at J, with 19 bases between the two ends. CDR3 length equals 16 residues. In germline, CDR1 is MGHDK, CDR2 SYGVNS. The CDR3 is CASSPRAGQGKETQYF. The CDR3 nucleotides are TGTGCCAGCAGTCCAAGAGCGGGTCAGGGTAAAGAGACCCAGTACTTC.

This chain links TRBV4-1 with TRBJ2-1; 16 nucleotides align to TRBD2. There are 18 residues in the CDR3. The V gene's germline CDR1 is MGHRA and CDR2 YSYEKL. V was pared by 2 bases and J by 5 bases, with 6 bases of the junction left unmatched. The DNA for the CDR3 is TGCGCCAGCAGCCAAAACACCGGGACTAGCGGGAGGGACAATGAGCAGTTCTTC. Its protein is CASSQNTGTSGRDNEQFF.

The chain couples TRBV5-5 to TRBJ2-1; D not certain. Germline-derived CDR1 and CDR2 are SGHKS and YYEKEE (reference sequence). V lost 0 bases and J 8 bases, leaving 9 bases between the germline ends. The CDR3 totals 13 residues. The CDR3 nucleotides are TGTGCCAGCAGCTTGGGACTTTTGTATGAGCAGTTCTTC. Residues: CASSLGLLYEQFF.

The chain couples TRBV15 to TRBJ2-7; D is perhaps TRBD2 (5 bases). Per germline, CDR1 LNHNV and CDR2 YYDKDF (reference sequence). The CDR3 sequence is 13 residues long. Trimming stripped 0 bases from V and 3 bases from J, with 6 bases between. Here the CDR3 DNA reads TGTGCCACCAGCAGAGAGAGGGACTACGAGCAGTACTTC. Protein sequence: CATSRERDYEQYF.

The chain is built from TRBV5-1 and TRBJ2-7, with a weak D call TRBD1 (5 bases). Germline V gives CDR1 SGHRS, CDR2 YFSETQ. This CDR3 is 14 amino acids long. V lost 0 bases, J lost 5 bases, and 12 bases lay in between. CDR3 region: CASSLEGFNDEQYF. DNA for the CDR3: TGCGCCAGCAGCTTGGAGGGGTTTAATGACGAGCAGTACTTC.

The chain joins TRBV5-1 to TRBJ1-1; possible D gene TRBD1, 5 bases. Germline loops: CDR1 SGHRS, CDR2 YFSETQ. V was pared by 5 bases and J by 3 bases, with 8 bases between. This CDR3 region has 12 residues. Written as DNA, the CDR3 is TGCGCCAGCAGTGGGGGGGACACTGAAGCTTTCTTT. Its protein is CASSGGDTEAFF.

The V call is TRBV7-2, the J call TRBJ2-7; tentative D call: TRBD2 (6 bases). CDR1 SGHTA and CDR2 FQGNSA come from the germline V gene. The CDR3 contains 14 residues. The germline V and J ends were trimmed by 4 bases and 7 bases, with 17 bases remaining between them. The CDR3 is CASSSRRGPGEQYF. Written as DNA, the CDR3 is TGTGCCAGCAGCTCGAGGAGGGGACCTGGGGAGCAGTACTTC.

This CDR3 is CAISEFRDTYYEQYF. CDR3 in DNA: TGTGCCATCAGTGAGTTTAGGGACACCTACTACGAGCAGTACTTC. V gene TRBV10-3 combines with J gene TRBJ2-7, with D possibly being TRBD1 (6 bases). The CDR3 spans 15 residues. Germline CDR1 and CDR2: ENHRY and SYGVKD. V lost 1 base and J 3 bases, leaving 13 bases between the germline ends.

Here the CDR3 reads CASSLSRRTYNTEAFF. The CDR3 nucleotides are TGTGCCAGCAGTTTGTCAAGGAGGACCTATAACACTGAAGCTTTCTTT. V gene TRBV28 combines with J gene TRBJ1-1; D not resolved. The V end was cut by 3 bases, the J end by 2 bases, with 16 bases between. This CDR3 region has 16 residues. Germline V CDR1 and CDR2: MDHEN, SYDVKM.